The T cell receptor (beta chain) under discussion was sequenced for a study of response to subunit inactivated influenza vaccine (dated by TCRdb to between 2018 and 2020). Some background on the complete study: Deep quantitative T cell receptor repertoire profiling was used in the study to track responses to a trivalent subunit inactivated influenza vaccine.

This clonotype was recorded at least ten times. The antigen it binds to is not known. No base qualities exist here, and no much larger clone lies one base off it. General conclusions and limits of the study: The authors proposed that each seasonal influenza vaccination may bring in only a limited number of new T cells.

Spanning cysteine to phenylalanine, the CDR3 consists of 15 amino acids. CDR3 DNA only is kept here, 45 bases in frame from base 1. V and J are truncated by 0 bases and 3 bases respectively, leaving an intervening sequence of 10 bases. Looking up the germline V gene yields CDR1 SGHRS and CDR2 YFSETQ. Libraries came from RT-PCR. The run used an Illumina HiSeq 2500. TCRdb reran the public reads through fastp at Q25 and MiXCR, keeping productive beta chains. For every CDR3 protein sequence, its rows merge into one entry that carries the most common genes and DNA. The sample data list a few hundred thousand distinct CDR3 sequences, and around 10% of these were observed just once. In total, the top ten clones hold about 10% of the sample. This same sample was also part of a study on T cells expressing NK-cell markers. As that second study puts it: TCR beta cDNA libraries were made by 5'RACE template switching that added a universal primer site and unique molecular identifiers. TCR beta-chain repertoires were profiled in sorted CD3+CD56+NKG2C+, CD3+CD56+NKG2C- and CD3+CD56-NKG2C+ T-cell subsets from eight donors. Among the eight sequenced donors, only one was HCMV-seronegative, while the other seven were HCMV-seropositive. In several experiments an anti-gammadeltaTCR antibody was added to restrict sorting to alphabetaTCR-expressing T cells. For five or six donors, the dominant CD3+CD56+NKG2C+ clonotypes were among the top 10 CD8+ clonotypes and accounted for roughly 1.0-8% of CD8+ T cells. Those dominant clonotypes were again the most abundant among CD3+CD56-NKG2C+ cells in several donors, at about 28.3-60.1%. Whether the expanded NKG2C-expressing T cell clones were specific for HCMV antigens remained unclear. The eight sequenced donors were randomly selected healthy volunteers, three men and five women. HCMV-specific IgG was detected in serum with a commercial ELISA kit to determine HCMV serostatus. Peripheral blood mononuclear cells were isolated from blood by Ficoll density gradient centrifugation. For over 5 donors, bulk peripheral blood T-cell repertoires were additionally sequenced from unsorted PBMC. cDNA synthesis was primed from the TCR beta constant segment and was followed by two successive PCR amplification steps. Libraries were sequenced as 2 x 150 bp reads on Illumina HiSeq 2000/2500, MiSeq or NextSeq. MIGEC was used to demultiplex reads and group reads by UMI, and MiTCR was used to assemble and quantify clonotypes. To exclude erroneous sequences, only TCR cDNA sequences supported by at least two reads were retained. The tcR package was used for downstream repertoire analysis, and clonotypes were matched between fractions using CDR3 nucleotide sequence together with V segment. VDJmatch was used to annotate antigen specificity against VDJdb, with one amino acid substitution allowed in CDR3.

The sequenced sample was PBMCs from blood, obtained on the day of vaccination. The chain employs TRBV5-1 and TRBJ2-1; the D region possibly corresponds to TRBD2 (6 bases align). The TCR sequence derives from a man between 45 and 60 years old who received an inactivated influenza vaccine. Donor details come from another sample of the same person, matched by shared clones. CDR3 reads: CASSLDGGFYNEQFF. The DNA sequence is as follows: TGCGCCAGCAGCTTGGACGGGGGTTTCTACAATGAGCAGTTCTTC.